This paragraph covers one T cell receptor (beta chain) sequence. Trimming removed 0 bases from V and 6 bases from J, with 12 bases in between. Germline CDR1 MNHEY, CDR2 SVGAGI. This CDR3 is 16 amino acids long. The data derive from a study of OX40 agonist ivuxolimab in advanced cancers. Study in general: Head and neck, renal cell, melanoma or hepatocellular carcinoma were the cancers that dose-escalation patients had.

Sequencing used immunoSEQ multiplex PCR; TCRdb keeps in-frame clones, though not all of them. The data hold tens of thousands of clones, with 83% observed a single time. This specimen consisted of CD4+ or CD8+ T cells sorted from blood, obtained in a trial of the OX40 agonist ivuxolimab. The TCR sequence derives from an adult with an advanced solid tumor such as melanoma, head and neck, liver or kidney cancer. This chain links TRBV6-5 with TRBJ1-6; unclear D gene. CDR3: CASSYSPGTFNSPLHF. The CDR3 nucleotides are TGTGCCAGCAGTTACTCTCCAGGAACCTTTAATTCACCCCTCCACTTT.